This TCR beta chain appears in the sequencing data of a study of blood T cell repertoires in COVID-19. Cohorts were based on clinical histories the participants reported. CDR1 and CDR2 (germline): MGHRA, YSYEKL. V gave up 4 bases and J gave up 7 bases, with 35 bases separating them. The CDR3 runs to 20 residues. TCRdb's table, derived via immunoSEQ multiplex PCR, lists solely in-frame clones and lacks some. The repertoire has some 300,000 clones, roughly 91% of them found once; the top ten carry 2.5% to 3.5%. The sequenced sample consisted of PBMCs or T cells enriched from blood (not recorded which). This receptor was identified in a woman in her 50s who had been exposed to COVID-19. The rearrangement joins TRBV4-1 to TRBJ2-7; perhaps TRBD1 as D (6 bases). CDR3 sequence reads: CASSRGGSSGSPEASWEQYF. CDR3 coding DNA: TGCGCCAGCAGCCGAGGGGGTTCGAGTGGCAGCCCGGAGGCTAGTTGGGAGCAGTACTTC.